This passage covers 2 T cell receptor beta chains from one sample sequenced in a study of blood T cells in healthy people across ages (dated by TCRdb to the mid-2010s). Library preparation was by 5' RACE. TCRdb shows the sequencer as Illumina HiSeq 2500. A second roughly 6 to 11 cycle PCR used a sample-barcoded 5' primer and a J-beta primer mix. Clones were called with MiXCR by TCRdb after fastp trimmed the public reads at Q25, and only in-frame beta chains were retained. Each entry is one CDR3 protein sequence, shown with its most common DNA and genes. The sample includes some 790,000 distinct CDR3 sequences, with 25% to 35% observed a single time. The ten largest make up roughly 17% of the sample. Material: blood. The source is a woman of 80 years or more in good health.

A remark on this clonotype: Given a much more abundant clone one base away, this may be a read error. The V call is TRBV28, the J call TRBJ2-5; no definite D call. The CDR3 runs 16 residues. Germline V gene sequence: CDR1 MDHEN, CDR2 SYDVKM. Here the CDR3 reads CASSFTPGGVQETLYF. Here the CDR3 DNA reads TGTGCCAGCAGTTTCACCCCGGGTGGAGTCCAAGAGACCCTGTACTTC.

This clonotype has at least ten counts. J is TRBJ2-4 and V is TRBV11-2, with a tentative D call TRBD2 (5 bases). V gave up 3 bases and J gave up 5 bases, with 14 bases separating them. This CDR3 comprises 15 residues. Germline values: CDR1 SGHAT, CDR2 FQNNGV. The CDR3 DNA sequence: TGTGCCAGCAGCTTCTTTGGGAGCAGCGAAAACATTCAGTACTTC. This sequence encodes CASSFFGSSENIQYF. The complete variable domain, with remaining parts taken from reference TRBV11-2 and TRBJ2-4, reads EAGVAQSPRYKIIEKRQSVAFWCNPISGHATLYWYQQILGQGPKLLIQFQNNGVVDDSQLPKDRFSAERLKGVDSTLKIQPAKLEDSAVYLCASSFFGSSENIQYFGAGTRLSVL.